These 24 T cell receptor beta chains came from one sample sequenced in a study of OX40 agonist ivuxolimab in advanced cancers. Some clones are missing from TCRdb's copy, which holds only in-frame ones; the method was immunoSEQ multiplex PCR. The data contain roughly 90,000 clones, under 95% of them singletons. This sample comprised CD4+ or CD8+ T cells sorted from blood, obtained in a trial of the OX40 agonist ivuxolimab. These receptors were taken from an adult with an advanced solid tumor such as melanoma, head and neck, liver or kidney cancer.

V and J are TRBV28 and TRBJ2-3, with TRBD2 as a possible D gene (7 bases). The germline CDR1 and CDR2 sequences are MDHEN and SYDVKM. The CDR3 covers 15 residues. Trimming cost V 2 bases and J 6 bases, with 15 bases left between them. Here the CDR3 DNA reads TGTGCCAGCAGTTTAGCGGGGGCCTCAGGGGATACGCAGTATTTT. This translates into CASSLAGASGDTQYF.

With regard to this clone: At one end the junction does not follow the germline gene, possibly because of a read error. This chain joins TRBV2 and TRBJ2-5; possible D gene TRBD1, 6 bases. Looked up from germline, CDR1 is SNHLY and CDR2 is FYNNEI. This CDR3 region has 14 residues. The CDR3 loop is CASSGTKYQEAQYF. The CDR3 nucleotides read TGTGCCAGCAGCGGGACAAAGTACCAAGAGGCCCAGTACTTC.

V and J are TRBV4-3 and TRBJ2-7, with 11 nucleotides matching TRBD2. V dropped 1 base and J dropped 7; count of bases not matched to a gene: 6. The CDR3 runs to 15 residues. The germline V gene encodes CDR1 LGHNA and CDR2 YSLEER. In nucleotides, the CDR3 is TGCGCCAGCAGCCAAGTGAGTAGCGGGAGGGGTGAGCAGTACTTC. It specifies CASSQVSSGRGEQYF.

The rearrangement joins TRBV5-1 to TRBJ2-6; D remains ambiguous. Per germline, CDR1 SGHRS and CDR2 YFSETQ. Trimming removed 4 bases from V and 0 bases from J, with 8 bases in between. The CDR3 has 15 amino acids. The CDR3 nucleotides are TGCGCCAGCAGCCCCACGAGCTCTGGGGCCAACGTCCTGACTTTC. Translated: CASSPTSSGANVLTF.

V gene TRBV28 combines with J gene TRBJ1-5; D gene unclear. This CDR3 is 12 amino acids long. Germline loops: CDR1 MDHEN, CDR2 SYDVKM. V lost 4 bases, J lost 3 bases, and 4 bases lay in between. CDR3 sequence reads: CASSYFNQPQHF. The CDR3 DNA reads as TGTGCCAGCAGTTACTTCAATCAGCCCCAGCATTTT.

The chain has TRBV29-1 and TRBJ2-7; D perhaps matches TRBD2 (6 bases). Germline V gene data show CDR1 as SQVTM and CDR2 as ANQGSEA. The length of the CDR3 is 16 residues. V shed 7 bases and J shed 1 base, with 23 bases lying between them. The CDR3 is CSAPGGRRKHSYEQYF. The CDR3, as DNA: TGCAGCGCACCTGGGGGGAGGCGGAAGCATTCCTACGAGCAGTACTTC.

The chain is built from TRBV5-8 and TRBJ1-4; 10 bases are a match to TRBD1. The CDR3 consists of 15 residues. V shed 4 bases and J 3 bases; nucleotides not matched to a gene: 3. The germline V gene encodes CDR1 SGHTS and CDR2 YDEGEE. The CDR3 spells CASSPDRGPNEKLFF. The CDR3 DNA sequence: TGTGCCAGCAGCCCAGACAGGGGGCCTAATGAAAAACTGTTTTTT.

In its sample, this clone was seen a few times. The V gene is TRBV27, the J gene TRBJ1-6; D gene uncertain. V lost 6 bases and J 5 bases, leaving 11 bases between the germline ends. The length of the CDR3 is 14 residues. Germline CDR1 reads MNHEY; CDR2 reads SMNVEV (reference sequence). CDR3 sequence: CASSENSDNSPLHF. CDR3 nucleotides: TGTGCCAGCAGCGAAAACAGCGATAATTCACCCCTCCACTTT.

The V call is TRBV7-2, the J call TRBJ2-6; D possibly uses TRBD1 or TRBD2 (5 bases each). There are 17 residues in the CDR3. Per the germline V gene, CDR1 is SGHTA and CDR2 is FQGNSA. The germline V and J ends were trimmed by 5 bases and 1 base, with 15 bases remaining between them. The DNA for the CDR3 is TGTGCCAGCAGCGTGGGGACGGGAAGGTCTGGGGCCAACGTCCTGACTTTC. It is translated as CASSVGTGRSGANVLTF.

This chain uses TRBV6-1 with TRBJ2-3; 12 nucleotides align to TRBD2. Germline V lookup: CDR1 MNHNS, CDR2 SASEGT. V lost 8 bases to trimming and J lost 2 bases; unmatched junction nucleotides: 5. The CDR3 covers 15 residues. Written as DNA, the CDR3 is TGTGCCAGCGGCGGACTAGCGGGATACACAGATACGCAGTATTTT. Protein product: CASGGLAGYTDTQYF.

This chain uses TRBV10-3 with TRBJ2-1; perhaps TRBD2 as D (6 bases). V was shortened by 4 bases and J by 6 bases, with 10 bases between the two germline ends. This CDR3 has 13 residues. From germline, CDR1 is ENHRY and CDR2 SYGVKD. The CDR3 here is CAISVGGVNEQFF. The CDR3 DNA is TGTGCCATCAGTGTAGGAGGGGTCAATGAGCAGTTCTTC.

The V gene is TRBV5-1, the J gene TRBJ2-3; a weak D match, TRBD2 (6 bases). Per the germline V gene, CDR1 is SGHRS and CDR2 is YFSETQ. V was cut by 2 bases and J by 0 bases, with 10 bases left in between. The CDR3 contains 15 residues. CDR3 in amino acids: CASSLGGISTDTQYF. The DNA for the CDR3 is TGCGCCAGCAGCTTAGGCGGGATCAGCACAGATACGCAGTATTTT. Looking up the rest from reference TRBV5-1 and TRBJ2-3 gives the full variable domain: KAGVTQTPRYLIKTRGQQVTLSCSPISGHRSVSWYQQTPGQGLQFLFEYFSETQRNKGNFPGRFSGRQFSNSRSEMNVSTLELGDSALYLCASSLGGISTDTQYFGPGTRLTVL.

J is TRBJ2-3 and V is TRBV15; D possibly corresponds to TRBD2 (6 bases). The CDR3 is 18 residues long. From germline, CDR1 is LNHNV and CDR2 YYDKDF (reference sequence). Trimming removed 3 bases from V and 0 bases from J, with 19 bases in between. This CDR3 is CATSRPLGGPPSTDTQYF. CDR3 bases: TGTGCCACCAGCAGGCCGTTGGGGGGTCCCCCTAGCACAGATACGCAGTATTTT.

The chain uses TRBV4-3 and TRBJ1-1; 10 nucleotides align to TRBD1. The CDR3 contains 14 residues. The germline V gene has CDR1 LGHNA and CDR2 YSLEER. With V trimmed by 3 bases and J by 11 bases, 9 bases remained unmatched. As DNA, the CDR3 is TGCGCCAGCAGCCACCCCGGGACAGGGGCGATGGCTTTCTTT. It codes for CASSHPGTGAMAFF.

The chain links TRBV7-9 to TRBJ2-7, with 8 bases matching TRBD1. The CDR3 is 16 residues long. After removal of 4 bases from V and 5 bases from J, the junction contained 13 bases not matched to a gene. Germline-derived CDR1 and CDR2 are SEHNR and FQNEAQ (reference sequence). CDR3 sequence reads: CASSSRYRQGADEQYF. For the CDR3, the DNA is TGTGCCAGCAGCTCCAGATATCGGCAGGGGGCAGACGAGCAGTACTTC.

This chain connects TRBV15 to TRBJ2-7, with 10 bases aligning to TRBD1. This CDR3 has 15 residues. Trimming took 7 bases from V and 2 from J; bases not matched to a gene: 8. Germline V lookup: CDR1 LNHNV, CDR2 YYDKDF (reference sequence). The CDR3 region is CATTSKGQGTYEQYF. For the CDR3, the DNA is TGTGCCACCACCTCGAAGGGACAGGGGACCTACGAGCAGTACTTC.

The V call is TRBV13, the J call TRBJ2-1, with TRBD2 matching 7 bases. From germline, CDR1 is PRHDT and CDR2 FYEKMQ (reference sequence). The CDR3 length is 15 residues. The trim removed 2 bases at V and 5 bases at J, leaving 6 bases unmatched. The CDR3 loop is CASSLPGGGDNEQFF. CDR3 in DNA: TGTGCCAGCAGCTTACCGGGAGGAGGGGACAATGAGCAGTTCTTC. Full variable domain (missing parts from reference TRBV13 and TRBJ2-1): AAGVIQSPRHLIKEKRETATLKCYPIPRHDTVYWYQQGPGQDPQFLISFYEKMQSDKGSIPDRFSAQQFSDYHSELNMSSLELGDSALYFCASSLPGGGDNEQFFGPGTRLTVL.

V is TRBV30 and J is TRBJ1-6; 10 positions match TRBD1. Unmatched junction bases numbered 9, after V lost 7 bases and J lost 9 bases. CDR1 and CDR2 (germline): GTSNPN, SVGIG (reference sequence). The CDR3 loop spans 14 amino acids. The CDR3 protein is CASTGGSKLSPLHF. CDR3 nucleotide sequence: TGTGCCTCGACAGGGGGCTCAAAACTTTCACCCCTCCACTTT.

CDR3 DNA sequence: TGTGCCTGGAGTCCGGACGGGACAGGGGATTCCCAGTACTTC. Protein: CAWSPDGTGDSQYF. J is TRBJ2-5 and V is TRBV30; 10 bases are shared with TRBD1. The CDR3 runs 14 residues. J gave up 9 bases and V 2 bases, and 9 bases lay outside the gene matches. Germline V gene sequence: CDR1 GTSNPN, CDR2 SVGIG (reference sequence).

This clone showed up just once. This chain connects TRBV7-2 to TRBJ2-1, with D tentatively TRBD2 (6 bases). The germline V and J ends were trimmed by 1 base and 7 bases, with 14 bases remaining between them. The CDR3 covers 15 residues. Germline V lookup: CDR1 SGHTA, CDR2 FQGNSA. The CDR3 nucleotides are TGTGCCAGCAGCTTAGAGGGAGGTTTTCCTAATGAGCAGTTCTTC. Translated: CASSLEGGFPNEQFF. The full variable domain, rest sourced from reference TRBV7-2 and TRBJ2-1, is GAGVSQSPSNKVTEKGKDVELRCDPISGHTALYWYRQSLGQGLEFLIYFQGNSAPDKSGLPSDRFSAERTGGSVSTLTIQRTQQEDSAVYLCASSLEGGFPNEQFFGPGTRLTVL.

This chain connects TRBV5-8 to TRBJ1-3, with 8 nucleotides matching TRBD1. The length of the CDR3 is 15 residues. Germline CDR1 reads SGHTS; CDR2 reads YDEGEE. V shed 3 bases, J shed 0 bases, and the junction held 2 bases outside the gene matches. The CDR3 nucleotides read TGTGCCAGCAGCTGGGACAGGTACTCTGGAAACACCATATATTTT. As protein: CASSWDRYSGNTIYF.

The chain employs TRBV5-1 and TRBJ2-3, with D perhaps being TRBD1 or TRBD2 (6 bases each). The germline V and J ends were trimmed by 2 bases and 1 base, with 14 bases remaining between them. The CDR3 is made up of 16 amino acids. The germline V gene has CDR1 SGHRS and CDR2 YFSETQ. Here the CDR3 DNA reads TGCGCCAGCAGCTTTGGGAGGACAGCCCGCACAGATACGCAGTATTTT. Protein product: CASSFGRTARTDTQYF.

V and J are TRBV10-3 and TRBJ2-1; 11 nucleotides match TRBD2. CDR1 is ENHRY, CDR2 SYGVKD, per germline. The V gene end was trimmed by 6 bases and the J gene end by 3 bases; junction bases not matched to a gene: 7. The CDR3 consists of 16 residues. CDR3 coding DNA: TGTGCCATCAGGGACCCTACTAGCGGGAGCTACAATGAGCAGTTCTTC. Its translation: CAIRDPTSGSYNEQFF.

The chain has TRBV7-2 and TRBJ2-7, with 9 bases identical to TRBD1. The germline CDR1 and CDR2 sequences are SGHTA and FQGNSA. The J segment lost 3 bases and the V segment lost 5 bases, leaving 5 bases of the junction unmatched. The CDR3 is made up of 14 amino acids. DNA of the CDR3: TGTGCCAGCAGCCCATGGACAGGGGTCTACGAGCAGTACTTC. It encodes CASSPWTGVYEQYF.